This TCR beta chain is drawn from a study of T cell repertoires and HLA-DP antigens. Study results and caveats: Clones undetected before culture averaged about 35% against one allele and 50% to 55% against the other.

There are 16 residues in the CDR3. V was clipped by 6 bases and J by 0 bases, with 17 bases between them. Germline V gene data show CDR1 as SNHLY and CDR2 as FYNNEI. Deep-resolution sequencing targeted 200,000 T cell genomes in pre-culture CD4+ samples. This table comes from immunoSEQ multiplex PCR, and its TCRdb copy is limited to in-frame clones, with some not included. The sample carries 65,000 to 95,000 clones, around 80% recorded once. Comment on this clone: Its antigen is not identified.

This TCR came from a man between 60 and 70 years old in good health and CMV-seronegative. The sample taken for sequencing was CD4+ T cells from PBMCs. The V call is TRBV2, the J call TRBJ1-2, with D perhaps TRBD1 (5 bases). In nucleotides, the CDR3 is TGTGCCAGCAGAGCAGCTTTGGACATGCCTAACTATGGCTACACCTTC. Translating gives CASRAALDMPNYGYTF. The whole variable domain, remainder taken from reference TRBV2 and TRBJ1-2, is EPEVTQTPSHQVTQMGQEVILRCVPISNHLYFYWYRQILGQKVEFLVSFYNNEISEKSEIFDDQFSVERPDGSNFTLKIRSTKLEDSAMYFCASRAALDMPNYGYTFGSGTRLTVV.